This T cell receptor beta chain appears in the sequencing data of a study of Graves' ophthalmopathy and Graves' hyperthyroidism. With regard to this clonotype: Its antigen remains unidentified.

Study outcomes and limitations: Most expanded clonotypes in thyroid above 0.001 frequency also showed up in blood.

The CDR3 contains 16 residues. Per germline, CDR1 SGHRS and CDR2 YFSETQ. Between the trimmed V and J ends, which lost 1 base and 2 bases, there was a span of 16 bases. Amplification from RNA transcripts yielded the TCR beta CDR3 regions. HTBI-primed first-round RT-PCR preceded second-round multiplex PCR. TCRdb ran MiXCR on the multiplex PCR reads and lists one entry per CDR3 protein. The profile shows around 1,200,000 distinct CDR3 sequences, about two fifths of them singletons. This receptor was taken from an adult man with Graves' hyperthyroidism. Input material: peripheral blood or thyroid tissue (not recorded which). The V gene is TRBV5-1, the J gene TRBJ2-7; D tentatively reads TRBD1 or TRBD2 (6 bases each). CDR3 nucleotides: TGCGCCAGCAGCTTGAGGGGGGACATGGTCCCCTACGAGCAGTACTTC. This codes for CASSLRGDMVPYEQYF.